One sample yielded the 9 T cell receptor beta chains listed below, sequenced in a study of technical replicates of blood from a handful of donors. Measured with immunoSEQ multiplex PCR; TCRdb has only the in-frame clones, and not every one. The table includes about 81,000 clones, roughly four fifths detected once. Sequencing input: PBMCs. The receptors here all came from a human donor in good health. Some clones in this sample may be carry-over from other donors' samples.

The chain carries TRBV6-5 and TRBJ2-1, with 14 bases that match TRBD2. With 4 bases clipped from V and 10 bases from J, the junction kept 6 bases outside the gene matches. This CDR3 spans 15 amino acids. Germline-derived CDR1 and CDR2 are MNHEY and SVGAGI. As DNA, the CDR3 is TGTGCCAGCAGTTCGACTAGCGGGAGGGCCGAGGAGCAGTTCTTC. Encoded protein: CASSSTSGRAEEQFF.

The sample holds one count of this clone. CDR3 bases: TGTGCCAGCAGTTCGACAGGGTACTACGAGCAGTACTTC. The encoded protein is CASSSTGYYEQYF. The J gene is TRBJ2-7, the V gene TRBV7-8; 7 bases map to TRBD1. The germline V gene encodes CDR1 SGHVS and CDR2 FQNEAQ. With V trimmed by 6 bases and J by 3 bases, 5 bases remained unmatched. This CDR3 contains 13 residues.

The gene calls are TRBV5-5 and TRBJ1-5; D possibly corresponds to TRBD1 (5 bases). The V gene's germline CDR1 is SGHKS and CDR2 YYEKEE (reference sequence). The V end was cut by 4 bases, the J end by 7 bases, with 15 bases between. The CDR3 length is 14 residues. The CDR3 is CASSLRGGGQPQHF. CDR3 bases: TGTGCCAGCAGCCTACGTGGGGGGGGACAGCCCCAGCATTTT.

The chain couples TRBV4-1 to TRBJ2-3, with 8 bases fitting TRBD2. CDR1 MGHRA and CDR2 YSYEKL come from the germline V gene. The V and J ends lost 4 bases and 0 bases, in that order; junction bases with no gene match: 3. The CDR3 runs to 15 residues. The CDR3 sequence: CASSPTSASTDTQYF. As DNA, the CDR3 is TGCGCCAGCAGCCCGACTAGCGCAAGCACAGATACGCAGTATTTT.

The CDR3 sequence is CAWTPSYNEQFF. CDR3 DNA sequence: TGTGCCTGGACTCCTTCCTACAATGAGCAGTTCTTC. The rearrangement uses TRBV30 and TRBJ2-1; D not resolved. This CDR3 comprises 12 residues. From germline, CDR1 is GTSNPN and CDR2 SVGIG (reference sequence). The germline V and J ends were trimmed by 4 bases and 1 base, with 5 bases remaining between them.

This chain links TRBV4-3 with TRBJ2-3; 9 bases match TRBD2. The J segment lost 6 bases and the V segment lost 0 bases, leaving 10 bases of the junction unmatched. This CDR3 is 17 amino acids long. Germline-derived CDR1 and CDR2 are LGHNA and YSLEER. CDR3 bases: TGCGCCAGCAGCCAAGATGTTGAGCTAGCGGGGCCGGATACGCAGTATTTT. Protein: CASSQDVELAGPDTQYF.

The chain links TRBV27 to TRBJ1-5; the match to TRBD1 covers 7 bases. CDR3 length: 14 amino acids. J gave up 6 bases and V 3 bases, and 5 bases lay outside the gene matches. Germline CDR1 is MNHEY and CDR2 is SMNVEV (reference sequence). The CDR3 region has the DNA TGTGCCAGCAGTTTGGCGACAGGGAGTCAGCCCCAGCATTTT. This sequence encodes CASSLATGSQPQHF.

This clone was seen once. The chain is built from TRBV7-9 and TRBJ2-4, with TRBD1 as a possible D gene (6 bases). Germline V gene lookup returns CDR1 SEHNR and CDR2 FQNEAQ (reference sequence). The CDR3 runs to 18 residues. The ends were cut back, 0 bases at V and 0 bases at J, with 15 bases in the middle. CDR3 sequence (DNA): TGTGCCAGCAGCTTAGCCTCGCTGAAGGGGGTAGCCAAAAACATTCAGTACTTC. Translating gives CASSLASLKGVAKNIQYF.

The count of this clone is one. The chain couples TRBV6-5 to TRBJ2-5; D is undetermined. Trimming shortened V by 6 bases and J by 4 bases, and 15 bases separated the two germline ends. This CDR3 comprises 14 residues. CDR1 MNHEY and CDR2 SVGAGI come from the germline V gene. CDR3 loop: CASSPYPVRETQYF. CDR3 DNA sequence: TGTGCCAGCAGCCCCTACCCTGTGAGAGAGACCCAGTACTTC.